This is a list of T cell receptor beta chains from one sample in a study of Graves' ophthalmopathy and Graves' hyperthyroidism. TCRdb itself ran the multiplex PCR reads through MiXCR, one entry per CDR3 protein. Found here are a few hundred thousand distinct CDR3 sequences, just over 15% of them singletons; the top ten hold roughly 7%. The specimen was peripheral blood. Receptors were obtained from a woman younger than 35 with stable Graves' hyperthyroidism. Each CDR3 is given with its conserved first and last residue. D genes are given only for firm matches. Not all rows give a size; the values are once, few, many and, for expanded clones, a class.

d_call,clone_size,v_call,j_call,cdr3_nt,cdr3_aa
TRBD1,many,TRBV5-1,TRBJ2-7,TGCGCCAGCAGCGGGGGACAGGGGGCGGACGAGCAGTACTTC,CASSGGQGADEQYF
TRBD1,many,TRBV12-3/TRBV12-4,TRBJ1-2,TGTGCCAGCAGCTCGGGACAGGGGTATGGCTACACCTTC,CASSSGQGYGYTF
.,many,TRBV19,TRBJ1-2,TGTGCCAGTAGTATACGTACAGGGCCTAACTATGGCTACACCTTC,CASSIRTGPNYGYTF
TRBD1,.,TRBV7-8,TRBJ2-5,TGTGCCAGCAGCCCCTGGACAGGCGGGCGGGAGACCCAGTACTTC,CASSPWTGGRETQYF
.,.,TRBV6-1,TRBJ1-1,TGTGCCAGCAGACCCACGGCGGGGGTGAACACTGAAGCTTTCTTT,CASRPTAGVNTEAFF
TRBD1,many,TRBV29-1,TRBJ2-6,TGCAGCGTCCCCCGGCAGGGGGCGCTTGGAAAGTCTGGGGCCAACGTCCTGACTTTC,CSVPRQGALGKSGANVLTF
.,.,TRBV19,TRBJ2-6,TGTGCCAGTAATTCGGTGGAAACATCTGGGGCCAACGTCCTGACTTTC,CASNSVETSGANVLTF
.,few,TRBV18,TRBJ2-7,TGTGCCAGCTCACCGGTTTACGAGCAGTACTTC,CASSPVYEQYF
.,many,TRBV7-2,TRBJ1-1,TGTGCCAGCAGACACTTACCCAGACAGGCAACTGAAGCTTTCTTT,CASRHLPRQATEAFF
TRBD2,few,TRBV11-2,TRBJ2-5,TGTGCCAGCAGCTTCGGTGCTCGCGGGGGGCACCAAGAGACCCAGTACTTC,CASSFGARGGHQETQYF
TRBD1,few,TRBV12-3/TRBV12-4,TRBJ2-4,TGTGCCAGCAGTTCCTATCACAGGGGAATGGGCATTAAGTACTTC,CASSSYHRGMGIKYF
.,many,TRBV24-1,TRBJ1-2,TGTGCCACCAGTGACCCCGGAGTAAAGGGTGGCTACACCTTC,CATSDPGVKGGYTF
.,.,TRBV6-5,TRBJ2-5,TGTGCCAGCAGTTTCCCCCGAATTCCGGGAGAAGAGACCCAGTACTTC,CASSFPRIPGEETQYF
TRBD2,many,TRBV6-6,TRBJ2-5,TGTGCCAGCAGTTACACTAGCGGGGGGGTAGAGACCCAGTACTTC,CASSYTSGGVETQYF
.,many,TRBV25-1,TRBJ1-1,TGTGCCAGCCAAGTCGGGGAAATGAACACTGAAGCTTTCTTT,CASQVGEMNTEAFF
.,many,TRBV29-1,TRBJ1-2,TGCAGCTACCACCAAATGGACATCGCCTATGGCTACACCTTC,CSYHQMDIAYGYTF
TRBD1,.,TRBV3-1,TRBJ2-7,TGTGCCGACAATTCGGGCAGGGGGCTCGAGCAGTACTTC,CADNSGRGLEQYF
TRBD1,many,TRBV7-2,TRBJ1-6,TGTGCCAGCAGCCTTGGACAGGTTACTTCACCCCTCCACTTT,CASSLGQVTSPLHF
.,.,TRBV12-3/TRBV12-4,TRBJ2-7,TGTGCCAGCAGCTCCCCCCGGACGAGCTCCTACGAGCAGTACTTC,CASSSPRTSSYEQYF
TRBD1,many,TRBV2,TRBJ1-5,TGTGCCAGCCAGGGTAGGACAGGGAATCAGCCCCAGCATTTT,CASQGRTGNQPQHF
.,few,TRBV5-6,TRBJ2-5,TGTGCCAGCAGCACCGGACAGCCACAAGAGACCCAGTACTTC,CASSTGQPQETQYF
.,many,TRBV7-9,TRBJ2-5,TGTGCCAGCAGCTTAACTTGGGAGACCCAGTACTTC,CASSLTWETQYF
.,many,TRBV6-2/TRBV6-3,TRBJ1-2,TGTGCCAGCAGTTACGGGACAAGCTATGGCTACACCTTC,CASSYGTSYGYTF
TRBD2,.,TRBV7-3,TRBJ2-2,TGTGCCAGCAGCTTAACCGCGGGGGGGAACACCGGGGAGCTGTTTTTT,CASSLTAGGNTGELFF
.,many,TRBV10-3,TRBJ1-3,TGTGCCACGTCCTCCAGGGATGGCTCTGGAAACACCATATGTTTT,CATSSRDGSGNTICF
.,few,TRBV7-9,TRBJ2-2,TGTGCCAGCTTAGGGGGGGGCCTGGAGACCGGGGAGCTGTTTTTT,CASLGGGLETGELFF
TRBD1,few,TRBV13,TRBJ2-7,TGTGCCAGCAGCTCGAACCCGACAGGGCTCGAGCAGTACTTC,CASSSNPTGLEQYF
.,many,TRBV5-5,TRBJ1-6,TGTGCCAGCAGCTTGGAGGCGGGGGAGGCCCTCCACTTT,CASSLEAGEALHF
.,many,TRBV19,TRBJ1-2,TGTGCCAGTAGTATCGACAGAAACTATGGCTACACCTTC,CASSIDRNYGYTF
.,few,TRBV27,TRBJ2-3,TGTGCCAGCTGGGAGAGGGGGGGGGCAACAGATACGCAGTATTTT,CASWERGGATDTQYF
.,many,TRBV12-3/TRBV12-4,TRBJ2-5,TGTGCCAGCAGTTTACGACACCTTGGGGAGACCCAGTACTTC,CASSLRHLGETQYF
.,few,TRBV14,TRBJ1-2,TGTGCCAGCAGCCACGACAGGATCTTTGGCTACACCTTC,CASSHDRIFGYTF
TRBD1,many,TRBV29-1,TRBJ1-2,TGCAGCGTCGGACAGGGCCTTAACTATGGCTACACCTTC,CSVGQGLNYGYTF
TRBD2,.,TRBV9,TRBJ2-5,TGTGCCAGCAGCCCCCGGACTAGCGGGGGGCCACTCTACCAAGAGACCCAGTACTTC,CASSPRTSGGPLYQETQYF
TRBD1,many,TRBV6-5,TRBJ1-6,TGTGCCAGCGGCCAAGGACAGGGCCGACTTAATTCACCCCTCCACTTT,CASGQGQGRLNSPLHF
TRBD1,many,TRBV2,TRBJ1-3,TGTGCCAGCAGTGAATTGACAGGGGTCGGAAACACCATATATTTT,CASSELTGVGNTIYF
TRBD1,many,TRBV19,TRBJ1-5,TGTGCCAGTAGTATCCCGACAGGGGGGCAGCCCCAGCATTTT,CASSIPTGGQPQHF